Given below is one T cell receptor (beta chain) in context. The antigen is undetermined. Germline values: CDR1 MDHEN, CDR2 SYDVKM. This CDR3 has 22 amino acids. After removal of 6 bases from V and 0 bases from J, the junction contained 24 bases not matched to a gene. Researchers attached unique molecular identifiers to individual cDNA molecules. MiXCR, applied by TCRdb to the 5' RACE reads, yields one record per CDR3 protein. The repertoire holds about 50,000 distinct CDR3 sequences, with roughly 6.1% as singletons. This sample is drawn from a study of early T cells in non-severe SARS-CoV-2 infection. Across the whole study: The study sequenced bulk RNA from unsorted whole blood, with chains unpaired.

General study findings and limits: In VDJdb matching, anti-spike CD8 responses were favored while private and CD4 specificities went missing.

The TCR originated in an adult who was a healthcare worker with PCR-confirmed SARS-CoV-2 infection or an uninfected control (not recorded which). The rearrangement joins TRBV28 to TRBJ2-4; 9 bases fit TRBD2. This specimen consisted of whole blood, obtained at baseline. The CDR3 DNA is TGTGCCAGCAGCCGCCGAGAGCTAGCGGGACCCAGAGGGTCCTTAGCCAAAAACATTCAGTACTTC. Its protein product is CASSRRELAGPRGSLAKNIQYF.